This section outlines one T cell receptor beta chain sequence together with its context. Its antigen is still unknown. This sample is part of a study of graft-versus-host responses after intestinal transplantation. The assay was immunoSEQ multiplex PCR, and TCRdb's table has in-frame clones only and misses some. The sample lists over 85,000 clones; around 93% were seen once. Trimming cost V 1 base and J 5 bases; bases outside gene matches: 11. CDR3 length equals 16 residues. Germline loops: CDR1 SGHDT, CDR2 YYEEEE. Sequenced material: unstimulated CD4+ T cells sorted from spleen or lymph node cells, taken before transplant. The gene calls are TRBV5-6 and TRBJ2-7, with TRBD1 matching 8 bases. The TCR originated in a human donor who was the organ donor for an intestinal transplant. The chain's CDR3 is CASSLSVRQGAHEQYF. CDR3 DNA: TGTGCCAGCAGCTTGTCGGTTCGGCAGGGGGCCCACGAGCAGTACTTC.